A single sample is the source of the 14 T cell receptor beta chains below, sequenced in a study of T cells in Graves' hyperthyroidism and ophthalmopathy. Using RNA transcripts as the source, TCR beta CDR3 regions were amplified. The HTBI primer set drove a first-round RT-PCR of the TCR CDR3. TCRdb reprocessed the multiplex PCR reads with MiXCR, giving one entry per CDR3 protein. The sample carries about 420,000 distinct CDR3 sequences, 15% to 17% recorded once. The sequencing sample was made of blood. These TCRs come from a woman aged 18-29 years with Graves' hyperthyroidism.

J is TRBJ1-5 and V is TRBV20-1; TRBD1 matches at 8 bases. Per germline, CDR1 DFQATT and CDR2 SNEGSKA (reference sequence). This CDR3 spans 14 amino acids. After removal of 6 bases from V and 3 bases from J, the junction contained 7 bases not matched to a gene. CDR3 bases: TGCAGTGCAAACAGACAGGGGTTCAATCAGCCCCAGCATTTT. Protein product: CSANRQGFNQPQHF.

This clonotype was seen only a few times. The V and J genes are TRBV11-2 and TRBJ2-7, with TRBD2 matching over 10 bases. Germline trimming cut 4 bases from V and 2 bases from J; bases unmatched to any gene: 17. CDR1 is SGHAT and CDR2 is FQNNGV in the germline V gene. The CDR3 contains 19 residues. CDR3 in amino acids: CASSWWLRTSGSYTYEQYF. CDR3 sequence (DNA): TGTGCCAGCAGCTGGTGGTTACGGACTAGCGGATCGTATACCTACGAGCAGTACTTC.

This clonotype was counted a few times. This sequence joins TRBV28 and TRBJ1-5, with D maybe TRBD1 (5 bases). This CDR3 region has 15 residues. Germline CDR1 and CDR2: MDHEN and SYDVKM. V was pared by 7 bases and J by 4 bases, with 17 bases between. The CDR3 nucleotides are TGTGCCAGCACCCCGGCAGACAGACGGAATCAGCCCCAGCATTTT. It translates to CASTPADRRNQPQHF.

This clonotype has a count of ten or more. This chain links TRBV3-1 with TRBJ2-3; 10 nucleotides align to TRBD2. The V segment lost 5 bases and the J segment 6 bases; nucleotides outside the gene matches: 2. This CDR3 region has 13 residues. The germline V gene has CDR1 LGHDT and CDR2 YNNKEL (reference sequence). The CDR3 protein is CASSNSGGDTQYF. Here the CDR3 DNA reads TGTGCCAGCAGCAATAGCGGGGGGGATACGCAGTATTTT.

This clonotype has a count of ten or more. The chain uses TRBV4-1 and TRBJ2-3; 16 bases agree with TRBD2. V was clipped by 1 base and J by 4 bases; unmatched bases: 5. This CDR3 spans 18 amino acids. Germline CDR1 MGHRA, CDR2 YSYEKL. Written as DNA, the CDR3 is TGCGCCAGCAGCCAAGGACCCGGGACTAGCGGGAGGGCAGATACGCAGTATTTT. Translation gives CASSQGPGTSGRADTQYF.

This clonotype appeared many times. This chain connects TRBV6-5 to TRBJ2-5; TRBD1 is a possible D gene (6 bases). V was cut by 11 bases and J by 5 bases, with 12 bases left in between. Germline V gene sequence: CDR1 MNHEY, CDR2 SVGAGI. CDR3 length: 11 amino acids. The CDR3 is CAVQGAETQYF. The CDR3 nucleotides are TGTGCCGTACAGGGTGCGGAGACCCAGTACTTC.

This clonotype was observed many times. The chain is built from TRBV29-1 and TRBJ2-7; D unclear. This CDR3 contains 14 residues. Germline loops: CDR1 SQVTM, CDR2 ANQGSEA. Trimming cost V 6 bases and J 3 bases, with 18 bases left between them. The CDR3 bases are TGCAGCGTCGTACGGCCCGGTTTAAACTACGAGCAGTACTTC. It translates to CSVVRPGLNYEQYF.

Many counts were recorded for this clonotype. This CDR3 reads CASSVRGAGTEAFF. CDR3 DNA sequence: TGTGCCAGCAGCGTCCGGGGGGCAGGGACTGAAGCTTTCTTT. This chain connects TRBV11-3 to TRBJ1-1; tentatively, D is TRBD1 (6 bases). The CDR3 is made up of 14 amino acids. V was shortened by 5 bases and J by 5 bases, with 15 bases between the two germline ends. Germline loops: CDR1 SGHNT, CDR2 YENEEA.

The chain has TRBV7-6 and TRBJ2-7; D possibly corresponds to TRBD1 (7 bases). The V end was cut by 3 bases, the J end by 6 bases, with 21 bases between. Looked up from germline, CDR1 is SGHVS and CDR2 is FNYEAQ. The CDR3 totals 16 residues. The CDR3 DNA follows: TGTGCCAGCAGCTTGGGAGGAGCGAGACAGGGCTCCGAGCAGTACTTC. Translation gives CASSLGGARQGSEQYF. The full variable domain, in which reference TRBV7-6 and TRBJ2-7 provide the parts outside the CDR3, is GAGVSQSPRYKVTKRGQDVALRCDPISGHVSLYWYRQALGQGPEFLTYFNYEAQQDKSGLPNDRFSAERPEGSISTLTIQRTEQRDSAMYRCASSLGGARQGSEQYFGPGTRLTVT.

This clonotype occurred many times. One end of the junction does not line up with germline, which may come from a read error. This rearrangement joins TRBV28 to TRBJ2-5, with 8 bases matching TRBD1. This CDR3 region has 14 residues. CDR1 and CDR2 (germline): MDHEN, SYDVKM. For the CDR3, the DNA is TGTGCCAACAGTGGAATCAGGGGGCTGGAGACCCAGTACTTC. This encodes CANSGIRGLETQYF.

On this clonotype: This may be a read error: a much more frequent sequence differs by one nucleotide. The chain has TRBV5-1 and TRBJ2-1; D uncertain. The CDR3 is 14 amino acids. Trimming removed 5 bases at V and 2 bases at J, with 11 bases between. In germline, CDR1 is SGHRS, CDR2 YFSETQ. Here the CDR3 DNA reads TGCGCCAGCAGTCTACAGAGCCCCTACAATGAGCAGTTCTTC. This translates into CASSLQSPYNEQFF.

This clonotype turned up a few times. Since a much larger clone is just one base distant, this may be a read error. The chain recombines TRBV7-2 with TRBJ1-2; 7 nucleotides agree with TRBD1. CDR3 length equals 13 residues. Germline assignment: CDR1 SGHTA and CDR2 FQGNSA. The trim removed 7 bases at V and 8 bases at J, leaving 10 bases unmatched. In DNA form, the CDR3 reads TGTGCCAGCACCCATACAGGGGAAGGAGGCTACACCTTC. Amino acids: CASTHTGEGGYTF.

The chain recombines TRBV9 with TRBJ2-1, with a possible D match to TRBD2 (5 bases). The CDR3 is 13 residues long. Per germline, CDR1 SGDLS and CDR2 YYNGEE. V was trimmed by 0 bases and J by 9 bases, leaving 10 bases between them. The CDR3 sequence is CASSVVEGGEQFF. CDR3 nucleotides: TGTGCCAGCAGCGTAGTTGAGGGCGGTGAGCAGTTCTTC.

CDR3 DNA: TGCGCCAGCAGCCAAGCCTTCGATGGCTACACCTTC. Amino acid sequence: CASSQAFDGYTF. The chain uses TRBV4-1 and TRBJ1-2; D gene unclear. Per the germline V gene, CDR1 is MGHRA and CDR2 is YSYEKL. Trimming removed 1 base at V and 6 bases at J, with 6 bases between. CDR3 length: 12 residues.